This is a list of T cell receptor beta chains from one sample in a study of technical replicates of blood from several donors. This table comes from immunoSEQ multiplex PCR, and its TCRdb copy is limited to in-frame clones, with some not included. The table lists tens of thousands of clones, roughly 97% of them singletons, with 0.15% to 0.2% in the top ten. Material: T cells isolated from PBMCs. These receptors came from a human donor in good health. The CDR3 runs from the conserved cysteine through the conserved F or W. A D gene is named only where the DNA matches it firmly. Clone sizes are given selectively: once, few, many, or a class where the clone is expanded.

once,TRBV19,TRBJ1-1,.,TGTGCCAGTATGTCGGGGAACACTGAAGCTTTCTTT,CASMSGNTEAFF
.,TRBV5-1,TRBJ2-1,TRBD2,TGCGCCAGCAGCCCCCCTAGCGGGGACGTCCCCCAGTTCTTC,CASSPPSGDVPQFF
.,TRBV5-1,TRBJ2-5,.,TGCGCCAGCAGCTCGGACGGGGTTCGAGAGACCCAGTACTTC,CASSSDGVRETQYF
.,TRBV5-4,TRBJ1-1,TRBD1,TGTGCCAGCAGCCGACCAGGGGGCGCGAACACTGAAGCTTTCTTT,CASSRPGGANTEAFF
.,TRBV6-1,TRBJ1-1,.,TGTGCCAGCAGGATAGGGGGGGCTGAAGCTTTCTTT,CASRIGGAEAFF
.,TRBV29-1,TRBJ2-7,TRBD2,TGCAGCGTTTCCGGGACTAGCGGGAGGGGCTACGAGCAGTACTTC,CSVSGTSGRGYEQYF
.,TRBV9,TRBJ2-7,TRBD1,TGTGCCAGCAGCGCAGGACAGGGCAGCGAGCAGTACTTC,CASSAGQGSEQYF
.,TRBV28,TRBJ2-7,TRBD2,TGTGCCAGCAGTGAGGTTAGCGGGGCTAGCGAGCAGTACTTC,CASSEVSGASEQYF
.,TRBV13,TRBJ1-5,TRBD1,TGTGCCAGCAGCTTATGGGCTCAGGGGGATCAGCCCCAGCATTTT,CASSLWAQGDQPQHF
.,TRBV5-1,TRBJ2-3,TRBD1,TGCGCCAGCAGCTTGGCCAGGGGGCGAGGCACAGATACGCAGTATTTT,CASSLARGRGTDTQYF
.,TRBV4-1,TRBJ2-7,TRBD1,TGCGCCAGCAGCTCGGGACAGTTTTCCTACGAGCAGTACTTC,CASSSGQFSYEQYF
few,TRBV7-3,TRBJ1-6,TRBD1,TGTGCCAGCAGCCAGACAGGGTCTTCGGATTCACCCCTCCACTTT,CASSQTGSSDSPLHF
.,TRBV5-1,TRBJ1-2,TRBD1,TGCGCCAGCAGCCCCTACAGGGGCGAAGGGGGCTACACCTTC,CASSPYRGEGGYTF
.,TRBV29-1,TRBJ1-5,.,TGCAGCGTTGTTACAGGCGGGGGTGGACCCCAGCATTTT,CSVVTGGGGPQHF
.,TRBV11-1,TRBJ2-2,.,TGTGCCAGCAGCTTAGCCATGGGTGTCCGGGGTGGAACCGGGGAGCTGTTTTTT,CASSLAMGVRGGTGELFF
once,TRBV6-5,TRBJ1-1,.,TGTGCCAGCAGTTCACTCCCCGGGGGTGCACAAGCTTTCTTT,CASSSLPGGAQAFF
.,TRBV5-4,TRBJ2-7,TRBD2,TGTGCCAGCAGCCCGGGGGGGACCTACGAGCAGTACTTC,CASSPGGTYEQYF
once,TRBV14,TRBJ2-7,.,TGTGCCAGCAGCCGTTCAATTTCGGGGATGCAGTACTTC,CASSRSISGMQYF
.,TRBV6-1,TRBJ1-1,.,TGTGCCAGCAGATCGGGGGGAACTGAAGCTTTCTTT,CASRSGGTEAFF
.,TRBV29-1,TRBJ2-3,.,TGCAGCGTTGAAGAGACGGGGGAGGCTAGCACAGATACGCAGTATTTT,CSVEETGEASTDTQYF
.,TRBV11-3,TRBJ2-5,TRBD2,TGTGCCAGCAGCTCCTGGACTAGCGGGGAAGAGACCCAGTACTTC,CASSSWTSGEETQYF
.,TRBV5-5,TRBJ2-7,TRBD1,TGTGCCAGCAGCCTCCGACAGGGCTACGAGCAGTACTTC,CASSLRQGYEQYF
.,TRBV6-1,TRBJ2-7,.,TGTGCCAGCAGTGGACAGTACTCCTACGAGCAGTACTTC,CASSGQYSYEQYF
.,TRBV29-1,TRBJ2-7,.,TGCAGCGTTGGGGGCCAGGCTTACTACGAGCAGTACTTC,CSVGGQAYYEQYF
.,TRBV20-1,TRBJ2-7,TRBD2,TGCAGTGCCAGACTAGCGCACGAGCAGTACTTC,CSARLAHEQYF
.,TRBV6-5,TRBJ1-2,TRBD1,TGTGCCAGCAGTTACTCGACAGGGGGTGACTATGGCTACACCTTC,CASSYSTGGDYGYTF
.,TRBV11-3,TRBJ1-1,.,TGTGCCAGCAGCTCCCAGGGACTGTTTAACACTGAAGCTTTCTTT,CASSSQGLFNTEAFF
.,TRBV25-1,TRBJ2-1,TRBD1,TGTGCCAGCAGTGAATTAGAACAGGGGATCTCCAATGAGCAGTTCTTC,CASSELEQGISNEQFF
.,TRBV5-4,TRBJ1-1,.,TGTGCCAGCAGCTTTGGGGGCGAGTGGGTTCCTGAAGCTTTCTTT,CASSFGGEWVPEAFF
.,TRBV11-3,TRBJ2-7,TRBD2,TGTGCCAGCAGCTTAGTGGGACTAGCGGGGATAGCCGACGAGCAGTACTTC,CASSLVGLAGIADEQYF
.,TRBV6-5,TRBJ1-3,.,TGTGCCAGCAGTTACTCCAGCGGGACGGGGGGAAACACCATATATTTT,CASSYSSGTGGNTIYF
.,TRBV28,TRBJ2-1,TRBD2,TGTGCCAGCAAGATTGGGGGGGTTGGCAATGAGCAGTTCTTC,CASKIGGVGNEQFF
.,TRBV5-4,TRBJ2-5,.,TGTGCCAGCAGGTATCCGGGGATGCAAGAGACCCAGTACTTC,CASRYPGMQETQYF
once,TRBV19,TRBJ2-3,.,TGTGCCAGTAGTACACCCGACAGAGCCCAGGGAGATACGCAGTATTTT,CASSTPDRAQGDTQYF
once,TRBV15,TRBJ2-5,TRBD2,TGTGCCACCAGCAGAGAGAGGCGGGGGGAGACCCAGTACTTC,CATSRERRGETQYF
.,TRBV6-1,TRBJ1-2,TRBD1,TGTGCCAGCAGTGAAGCGGGGACAGGGGGGGGCTACACCTTC,CASSEAGTGGGYTF
once,TRBV18,TRBJ1-2,.,TGTGCCAGCTCACCAGGGACATTAACGAACTATGGCTACACCTTC,CASSPGTLTNYGYTF
once,TRBV19,TRBJ2-2,.,TGTGCCAGTAGTATTTCCCCAGCGTGGGACACCGGGGAGCTGTTTTTT,CASSISPAWDTGELFF
.,TRBV6-6,TRBJ2-2,.,TGTGCCAGCAGTCGAGACGGGGAGCTGTTTTTT,CASSRDGELFF
.,TRBV4-2,TRBJ1-1,.,TGTGCCAGCAGCCTACAGGGCCAAACGATAAACACTGAAGCTTTCTTT,CASSLQGQTINTEAFF
.,TRBV4-1,TRBJ2-7,TRBD2,TGCGCCAGCAGCCAAGGGTCCCAAGCGGGAACCTACGAGCAGTACTTC,CASSQGSQAGTYEQYF
.,TRBV27,TRBJ1-2,.,TGTGCCAGCACCGCTGTCGGAGCGTTAGGCTACACCTTC,CASTAVGALGYTF
.,TRBV6-5,TRBJ1-1,TRBD1,TGTGCCAGCAAGCAAGGACAGGACAACACTGAAGCTTTCTTT,CASKQGQDNTEAFF
.,TRBV7-2,TRBJ2-5,TRBD2,TGTGCCAGCAGCCCGAGGACGGGGGGGCCCCAAGAGACCCAGTACTTC,CASSPRTGGPQETQYF
.,TRBV27,TRBJ2-2,.,TGTGCCAGCAGTGTGAGGCCCGGGGAGCTGTTTTTT,CASSVRPGELFF
.,TRBV28,TRBJ2-7,.,TGTGCCAGCAGGGTCGGGGTTTCGGGCGAGCAGTACTTC,CASRVGVSGEQYF